The rows below give T cell receptor beta chains drawn from one sample of a study of blood T cell repertoires in COVID-19. Sequenced by immunoSEQ multiplex PCR; TCRdb stores in-frame clones only, minus some. The repertoire holds about 210,000 clones, with approximately 81% as singletons. Material for sequencing was peripheral blood. Receptor source: a woman older than 75 with COVID-19, enrolled during active disease. CDR3s include the opening cysteine and the closing phenylalanine or tryptophan. A D gene is named only where the DNA matches it firmly. Size tells how often a clone was seen (once, few, many) or the class of an expanded clone, and some rows leave it out.

v_gene	j_gene	abundance	d_gene	CDR3nt	CDR3aa
TRBV28	TRBJ1-5	-	-	TGTGCCAGCAGTTTTACTGGGGCAAGCTATCAGCCCCAGCATTTT	CASSFTGASYQPQHF
TRBV28	TRBJ1-4	once	TRBD1	TGTGCCAGCAGTTTACCTGGGACAGGGCGAAAACTGTTTTTT	CASSLPGTGRKLFF
TRBV15	TRBJ1-2	few	-	TGTGCCACCAGCGGACCGCTGCGGAGGGAGATGACCTATGGCTACACCTTC	CATSGPLRREMTYGYTF
TRBV9	TRBJ2-3	-	TRBD1	TGTGCCAGCAGCGCCGGACAGGGGAACACAGATACGCAGTATTTT	CASSAGQGNTDTQYF
TRBV18	TRBJ1-3	-	TRBD1	TGTGCCAGCTCACCGACAGGGGAAGCAAACACCATATATTTT	CASSPTGEANTIYF
TRBV28	TRBJ1-4	-	-	TGTGCCAGCAGTAGAGACAGCGCAACTAATGAAAAACTGTTTTTT	CASSRDSATNEKLFF
TRBV10-3	TRBJ2-2	-	-	TGTGCCATCAGCGGGAACACCGGGGAGCTGTTTTTT	CAISGNTGELFF
TRBV11-2	TRBJ2-5	-	-	TGTGCCAGCAGCCTTGCCCGGGGGGCGGAGACCCAGTACTTC	CASSLARGAETQYF
TRBV6-2/TRBV6-3	TRBJ2-3	-	-	TGTGCCAGCAGTTACAACCTCCCGGGGGCAGATACGCAGTATTTT	CASSYNLPGADTQYF
TRBV28	TRBJ1-2	-	TRBD1	TGTGCCAGCAGTGTTCCGGGACAGGGTTTTGGCTACACCTTC	CASSVPGQGFGYTF
TRBV18	TRBJ1-2	-	TRBD1	TGTGCCAGCTCACCGCCCGGACAGGGGGAAAACTATGGCTACACCTTC	CASSPPGQGENYGYTF
TRBV19	TRBJ1-1	few	TRBD1	TGTGCCAGTGCTACAGGGGTATTGAACACTGAAGCTTTCTTT	CASATGVLNTEAFF
TRBV24-1	TRBJ1-2	-	-	TGTGCCACCAGTGATTTCGGGGCTAACTATGGCTACACCTTC	CATSDFGANYGYTF
TRBV18	TRBJ1-1	few	TRBD1	TGTGCCAGCTCTCCACTGACAGGGGGAGGAGGAACTGAAGCTTTCTTT	CASSPLTGGGGTEAFF
TRBV5-1	TRBJ2-1	-	TRBD2	TGCGCCCGCCGCGGGGCCGGCGGGGGGGATGCTGAGCAGTTCTTC	CARRGAGGGDAEQFF
TRBV3-1/TRBV3-2	TRBJ1-1	-	-	TGTGCCAGCAGCCTAAGGGGGAGTGACACTGAAGCTTTCTTT	CASSLRGSDTEAFF
TRBV28	TRBJ1-4	few	-	TGTGCCAGCAGTGCTACAGGGTCGGAGGCAACTAATGAAAAACTGTTTTTT	CASSATGSEATNEKLFF
TRBV5-6	TRBJ1-1	-	TRBD1	TGTGCCAGCAGCTACCTGGGACAGGGAGGCACTGAAGCTTTCTTT	CASSYLGQGGTEAFF
TRBV2	TRBJ1-2	-	-	TGTGCCAGCAGTGGGAGACAGGACCACACCTTC	CASSGRQDHTF
TRBV9	TRBJ2-3	-	TRBD2	TGTGCCAGCACTAGCGGGGGGGGTACAGATACGCAGTATTTT	CASTSGGGTDTQYF
TRBV7-2	TRBJ1-1	-	-	TGTGCCAGCAGCTTAGTTACGGGGGGGCAGGCTGAAGCTTTCTTT	CASSLVTGGQAEAFF
TRBV5-1	TRBJ1-2	-	-	TGCGCCAGCAGCCCCGAGGGTAACTATGGCTACACCTTC	CASSPEGNYGYTF
TRBV6-1	TRBJ2-1	-	-	TGTGCCAGCAGTGAAGCGGGCCCCCTGGTTACGAATGAGCAGTTCTTC	CASSEAGPLVTNEQFF
TRBV7-9	TRBJ1-1	-	-	TGTGCCAGCAGCTTTACAGGGATGGGAGCTTTCTTT	CASSFTGMGAFF
TRBV7-9	TRBJ1-2	-	TRBD1	TGTGCCAGCAGCTTCGGACAGGGGGCTGCTCTCTACACCTTC	CASSFGQGAALYTF
TRBV7-2	TRBJ1-2	-	-	TGTGCCAGCAGCCTGGGGACTATTCCGAACTATGGCTACACCTTC	CASSLGTIPNYGYTF
TRBV6-5	TRBJ2-6	-	TRBD1	TGTGCCAGCAGGACCTCGGGGACAGACGTCCTGACTTTC	CASRTSGTDVLTF
TRBV5-1	TRBJ1-2	-	-	TGCGCCAGCAATCCGGGGGCTAACTATGGCTACACCTTC	CASNPGANYGYTF
TRBV5-5	TRBJ2-3	once	-	TGTGCCAGCAGCTCCCAAGGCAGGAATGCAGATACGCAGTATTTT	CASSSQGRNADTQYF
TRBV11-2	TRBJ1-3	once	-	TGTGCCAGCAGCCCACAGAGACTAGGAAACACCATATATTTT	CASSPQRLGNTIYF
TRBV5-4	TRBJ1-4	-	-	TGTGCCAGCAGCCCAACAGGACCGAATGAAAAACTGTTTTTT	CASSPTGPNEKLFF
TRBV7-6	TRBJ2-5	-	-	TGTGCCAGCAGCTTAGTTGGCAGGGGACAAGAGACCCAGTACTTC	CASSLVGRGQETQYF
TRBV7-3	TRBJ2-2	few	TRBD1	TGTGCCAGCAGCTCCTCCCCCGGGACAGGTAGAGCCGGGGAGCTGTTTTTT	CASSSSPGTGRAGELFF
TRBV15	TRBJ1-6	-	-	TGTGCCACCAGCAGAGATAGGCAGGGGAATTCACCCCTCCACTTT	CATSRDRQGNSPLHF
TRBV6-6	TRBJ2-7	-	TRBD1	TGTGCCAGCACCGATCCCGGGACAGGGAAGTACGAGCAGTACTTC	CASTDPGTGKYEQYF
TRBV5-4	TRBJ1-6	-	-	TGTGCCAGCAGCGCCTCCAGCGCAGGGGATTCACCCCTCCACTTT	CASSASSAGDSPLHF
TRBV5-1	TRBJ2-5	-	TRBD2	TGCGCCAGCAGCCCCCTAGCGGGGCTAGAGACCCAGTACTTC	CASSPLAGLETQYF
TRBV7-9	TRBJ1-2	once	-	TGTGCCAGCAGCCCCGCCCAGGGCGGCTACACCTTC	CASSPAQGGYTF
TRBV6-2/TRBV6-3	TRBJ2-1	-	TRBD1	TGTGCCAGCAGCCCCCCGGACAGGTTCGACCCCTACAATGAGCAGTTCTTC	CASSPPDRFDPYNEQFF
TRBV5-1	TRBJ1-4	-	TRBD1	TGCGCCAGCAGCGGGGGACAGGGGTTTAACGAAAAACTGTTTTTT	CASSGGQGFNEKLFF
TRBV28	TRBJ1-4	-	TRBD1	TGTGCCAGCAGGGGACCGGCGACAGGGAGTGAAAAACTGTTTTTT	CASRGPATGSEKLFF
TRBV5-4	TRBJ2-3	-	TRBD2	TGTGCCAGCAGCTTGTGGCTAGCGGGGGGGAGCACAGATACGCAGTATTTT	CASSLWLAGGSTDTQYF
TRBV29-1	TRBJ2-1	once	TRBD2	TGCAGCGTTGAAGGGACTAGCGGGGGGCCGGGTGAGCAGTTCTTC	CSVEGTSGGPGEQFF
TRBV2	TRBJ1-2	-	-	TGTGCCAGCCTGGGGGCAGTTAAGGGCTACACCTTC	CASLGAVKGYTF
TRBV27	TRBJ1-5	-	-	TGTGCCAGCAGTTTACGGGGGGGCAATCAGCCCCAGCATTTT	CASSLRGGNQPQHF
TRBV18	TRBJ2-5	-	-	TGTGCCAGCTCACCGGGGCAGGGCGCGGAGACCCAGTACTTC	CASSPGQGAETQYF
TRBV6-2/TRBV6-3	TRBJ2-7	-	-	TGTGCCAGCAGTTTCGACGGGCGGACAGCCGGCTACGAGCAGTACTTC	CASSFDGRTAGYEQYF
TRBV10-3	TRBJ2-5	-	TRBD2	TGTGCCATCAGTGAGTCCTGGCGGGGGGGCGGCGAGACCCAGTACTTC	CAISESWRGGGETQYF
TRBV7-3	TRBJ1-2	-	TRBD1	TGTGCCAGCAGCATTGGACAGGGGGCGAACTATGGCTACACCTTC	CASSIGQGANYGYTF
TRBV5-6	TRBJ1-6	-	TRBD1	TGTGCCAGCAGCTTGTTCCGGCAGACAGGGTCCGATAATTCACCCCTCCACTTT	CASSLFRQTGSDNSPLHF
TRBV7-2	TRBJ1-5	-	-	TGTGCCAGCAGCTTAAGGACAGAACAGCCCCAGCATTTT	CASSLRTEQPQHF
TRBV4-1	TRBJ2-1	-	TRBD1	TGCGCCAGCAGCCAAGAAGTTGACCGGGACAGGTTCACTAGCTCCTACAATGAGCAGTTCTTC	CASSQEVDRDRFTSSYNEQFF
TRBV24-1	TRBJ1-2	many	TRBD1	TGTGCCACCAGTGACAAGGTGACAGGGGGCGATGGCTACACCTTC	CATSDKVTGGDGYTF
TRBV3-1/TRBV3-2	TRBJ1-2	-	-	TGTGCCAGCAGCCAAGAGACAGTCTATGGCTACACCTTC	CASSQETVYGYTF
TRBV30	TRBJ1-1	-	-	TGTGCCTGGTCCCCTGTAAACGTACAGGCTTTCTTT	CAWSPVNVQAFF
TRBV7-2	TRBJ1-5	few	-	TGTGCCAGCAGCTTAGTCAGGACAGTGAAGAATCAGGAGCCCCAGCATTTT	CASSLVRTVKNQEPQHF
TRBV6-4	TRBJ1-1	-	-	TGTGCCAGCAGTGGCCAGGGGAACACTGAAGCTTTCTTT	CASSGQGNTEAFF
TRBV5-4	TRBJ1-1	-	-	TGTGCCAGCAGCCTCCAGGAGAACACTGAAGCTTTCTTT	CASSLQENTEAFF
TRBV5-1	TRBJ1-3	few	-	TGCGCCAGCAGCTTGCCAGGTGGTGAGGGAAACACCATATATTTT	CASSLPGGEGNTIYF
TRBV5-5	TRBJ1-3	-	TRBD1	TGTGCCAGCAGCTATGGACAGGGCGGCTCTGGAAACACCATATATTTT	CASSYGQGGSGNTIYF